Below, 8 T cell receptor beta chains from the same sample are listed, as sequenced in a study of shared clonotypes between healthy human individuals. Libraries were prepared by immunoSEQ multiplex PCR; TCRdb keeps only in-frame clonotypes and omits some of them. Altogether around 2.5 million clones are present, 80% to 95% being singletons, with the ten largest covering approximately 0.35%. Material for sequencing was naive CD4+ T cells from PBMCs. Subset of the sample: CD45RA+ positively selected. The receptors here all came from a man aged 18 to 30 in good health. Some clones in this sample may be carry-over from other donors' samples.

For this clone: The same CDR3 also results from other DNA sequences found in this sample. The chain uses TRBV5-1 and TRBJ2-7; 10 positions match TRBD2. The junction had 1 base not matched to a gene; V was cut back by 0 bases and J by 1 base. Germline V CDR1 and CDR2: SGHRS, YFSETQ. This CDR3 has 15 amino acids. The DNA for the CDR3 is TGCGCCAGCAGCTTGGGGACTAGCGGTTCCTACGAGCAGTACTTC. This sequence encodes CASSLGTSGSYEQYF.

V gene TRBV6-1 combines with J gene TRBJ2-7; the D call may be TRBD1 or TRBD2 (6 bases each). The CDR3 runs to 12 residues. Between the trimmed V and J ends, which lost 9 bases and 6 bases, there was a span of 15 bases. CDR1 is MNHNS, CDR2 SASEGT, per germline. The CDR3 sequence is CASKVGGGEQYF. The CDR3, as DNA: TGTGCCAGTAAAGTAGGGGGAGGCGAGCAGTACTTC.

This clone has more than one count but fewer than ten. The chain uses TRBV29-1 and TRBJ1-2; a weak D match, TRBD1 (6 bases). Germline-derived CDR1 and CDR2 are SQVTM and ANQGSEA. Trimming shortened V by 6 bases and J by 2 bases, and 10 bases separated the two germline ends. This CDR3 spans 12 amino acids. The CDR3 DNA sequence: TGCAGCGTGGCAACAGGGAACTATGGCTACACCTTC. This gives the protein CSVATGNYGYTF.

The rearrangement joins TRBV21-1 to TRBJ2-1; TRBD2 is the table's D call and was not checked against the DNA. TRBV21-1 is shown as a pseudogene. This CDR3 has 15 residues. This chain's CDR3 is CASSNTAAMLCEQFF. The CDR3 region has the DNA TGTGCCAGCAGCAACACGGCGGCAATGTTATGTGAGCAGTTCTTC.

The genes are TRBV18 and TRBJ2-7; unclear D gene. The CDR3 has 15 amino acids. The ends were cut back, 3 bases at V and 1 base at J, with 13 bases in the middle. Germline V gene data show CDR1 as KGHSH and CDR2 as LQKENI. Here the CDR3 reads CASSPVKTPSYEQYF. The CDR3 DNA reads as TGTGCCAGCTCACCGGTTAAAACACCGTCCTACGAGCAGTACTTC.

This chain connects TRBV12-2 to TRBJ2-1; the table's D call, TRBD1, has no DNA check behind it. TRBV12-2 is reported as a pseudogene. The CDR3 has 16 amino acids. The CDR3 DNA reads TGTGCAAGTCGCTTAGGGTGGGACAGATTTTACAATGAGCAGTTCTTC. Its protein is CASRLGWDRFYNEQFF.

This chain connects TRBV5-6 to TRBJ2-3, with D maybe TRBD1 (5 bases). The ends were cut back, 0 bases at V and 2 bases at J, with 7 bases in the middle. The CDR3 covers 14 residues. The germline V gene encodes CDR1 SGHDT and CDR2 YYEEEE. The CDR3 sequence is CASSLDRLTDTQYF. Written as DNA, the CDR3 is TGTGCCAGCAGCTTGGACAGGCTCACAGATACGCAGTATTTT.

This clone has only one observation. The chain couples TRBV9 to TRBJ1-1; perhaps TRBD1 as D (6 bases). CDR3 length: 14 amino acids. CDR1 and CDR2 (germline): SGDLS, YYNGEE. V shed 0 bases and J shed 4 bases, with 10 bases lying between them. The CDR3 DNA sequence: TGTGCCAGCAGCGTAGAGAACAGGGTCACTGAAGCTTTCTTT. This codes for CASSVENRVTEAFF.